Listed below are T cell receptor beta chains from one sample, sequenced in a study of T-cell reconstitution after alpha-beta-depleted transplantation in children. In TCRdb, the PCR reads were re-called with MiXCR into one record per CDR3 protein. The sample holds 600,000 to 700,000 distinct CDR3 sequences, 16% seen once. The specimen was PBMCs from the stem cell graft donor, collected from the stem cell graft. The origin of the receptors is a human donor who donated a stem cell graft to a child with acute myeloid leukemia. The CDR3 runs from the conserved cysteine through the conserved F or W. The order of the fields is J gene, CDR3 length, V gene, CDR3 protein.

TRBJ1-6	15	TRBV12-3/TRBV12-4	CASRPDRGGDSPLHF
TRBJ2-7	13	TRBV18	CASSPTTGAEQYF
TRBJ1-1	14	TRBV6-1	CASVGQGGRTEAFF
TRBJ1-4	16	TRBV20-1	CSARPPRGRANEKLFF
TRBJ2-3	12	TRBV5-6	CASSTRGDTQYF
TRBJ2-1	16	TRBV6-2/TRBV6-3	CASSYSGLARTNEQFF
TRBJ1-1	15	TRBV20-1	CSAIKPGQGNTEAFF
TRBJ1-1	14	TRBV5-1	CASSPGPSNTEAFF
TRBJ1-2	14	TRBV9	CASSAEGLDYGYTF
TRBJ2-7	12	TRBV20-1	CSVPGPTYEQYF
TRBJ2-1	13	TRBV12-3/TRBV12-4	CASRRAGSNEQFF
TRBJ1-1	16	TRBV7-9	CASSSGVGQGGTEAFF
TRBJ2-7	16	TRBV7-9	CASSSGPGQGSYEQYF
TRBJ1-1	13	TRBV6-4	CASSDHEYTEAFF
TRBJ2-7	12	TRBV12-3/TRBV12-4	CASSLAQGEQYF
TRBJ1-2	14	TRBV27	CASSFSGPNYGYTF
TRBJ2-6	15	TRBV6-2/TRBV6-3	CASSIQGAGANVLTF
TRBJ2-3	14	TRBV20-1	CSARTRKSTDTQYF
TRBJ1-1	13	TRBV6-1	CASSVRANTEAFF
TRBJ2-1	17	TRBV20-1	CSARQIGGFGSYNEQFF
TRBJ2-3	15	TRBV4-3	CASSQEGGSTDTQYF
TRBJ1-2	15	TRBV7-2	CASSFHRVSNYGYTF
TRBJ1-1	16	TRBV9	CASSVGRQGGNTEAFF
TRBJ1-2	13	TRBV29-1	CSVVVPPDYGYTF
TRBJ2-1	15	TRBV5-5	CASSPDRGGVDEQFF
TRBJ1-1	14	TRBV5-1	CASSLKIGNTEAFF
TRBJ1-1	14	TRBV6-5	CASRLGTGGTEAFF
TRBJ1-4	16	TRBV7-6	CASSLASGTWGEKLFF
TRBJ2-5	14	TRBV20-1	CSASGTDTLETQYF
TRBJ2-7	13	TRBV24-1	CATSDTGQYEQYF
TRBJ1-1	24	TRBV3-1	CASSHPLVADPKPGQGKGNTEAFF
TRBJ2-5	13	TRBV12-3/TRBV12-4	CASSRDGKETQYF
TRBJ1-1	16	TRBV7-6	CASSLVTGRRDTEAFF
TRBJ2-7	14	TRBV20-1	CSAPVQGPQYEQYF
TRBJ1-2	17	TRBV12-3/TRBV12-4	CASSSPGLPMRRYGYTF
TRBJ1-4	14	TRBV20-1	CSASSGTGGEKLFF
TRBJ2-1	13	TRBV5-1	CASWVLGEGEQFF
TRBJ1-1	14	TRBV5-1	CASSPGDSNTEAFF
TRBJ1-2	14	TRBV7-2	CASSWGQDVDGYTF
TRBJ2-3	17	TRBV7-2	CASSESSPGRGADTQYF